The rows below give T cell receptor beta chains drawn from one sample of a study of response to subunit inactivated influenza vaccine. TCRdb processed the RT-PCR reads anew with MiXCR; each CDR3 protein has one entry. The data hold under 800,000 distinct CDR3 sequences, with approximately 15% observed a single time. Sequenced here: PBMCs from blood, sampled about 14 days before vaccination. Receptors were obtained from a man aged 50-60 years who received an inactivated influenza vaccine. The CDR3 runs from the conserved cysteine through the conserved F or W. The order of the fields is V gene, clone size, J gene, D gene, CDR3 protein, CDR3 DNA. D genes are given only for firm matches. Clone size is shown for a subset of rows, as once, few, many or a class of expanded clone.

TRBV3-1	many	TRBJ2-1	.	CASSQDTVKNEQFF	TGTGCCAGCAGCCAAGATACTGTAAAAAATGAGCAGTTCTTC
TRBV29-1	.	TRBJ2-2	TRBD1	CSGTGGSGELFF	TGCAGCGGGACAGGGGGGTCCGGGGAGCTGTTTTTT
TRBV28	.	TRBJ2-7	.	CASSLAGLITYEQYF	TGTGCCAGCAGTTTGGCGGGACTGATAACCTACGAGCAGTACTTC
TRBV9	.	TRBJ2-3	.	CASSVGLRGGGSTDTQYF	TGTGCCAGCAGCGTAGGACTTCGAGGTGGGGGGAGCACAGATACGCAGTATTTT
TRBV7-8	few	TRBJ2-7	.	CASTSRGGYEQYF	TGTGCCAGCACCTCAAGGGGGGGATACGAGCAGTACTTC
TRBV11-1	.	TRBJ2-5	TRBD1	CASSKRYTGTENKETQYF	TGTGCCAGCAGCAAGAGATACACCGGGACAGAAAATAAAGAGACCCAGTACTTC
TRBV6-5	.	TRBJ1-1	.	CAVHTPVEAFF	TGTGCGGTGCATACCCCGGTGGAAGCTTTCTTT
TRBV4-1	few	TRBJ2-1	TRBD2	CASSQVAGGLAGNEQFF	TGCGCCAGCAGCCAAGTCGCCGGGGGACTAGCGGGGAATGAGCAGTTCTTC
TRBV7-9	few	TRBJ2-3	.	CASTFGQGGTDTQYF	TGTGCCAGCACCTTCGGGCAGGGGGGTACAGATACGCAGTATTTT
TRBV20-1	few	TRBJ2-3	.	CSAESGEGADTQYF	TGCAGTGCTGAGAGCGGAGAAGGGGCAGATACGCAGTATTTT
TRBV4-1	few	TRBJ2-3	TRBD2	CASSHRAPGLAGGRGTDTQYF	TGCGCCAGCAGCCACCGGGCACCGGGACTAGCGGGGGGTAGAGGCACAGATACGCAGTATTTT
TRBV27	few	TRBJ2-5	.	CASSLYAQSVNTQYF	TGTGCCAGCAGTTTATACGCACAGAGTGTGAATACCCAGTACTTC
TRBV6-1	.	TRBJ2-3	TRBD2	CASRSGRDTDTQYF	TGTGCCAGCAGAAGCGGGAGGGACACAGATACGCAGTATTTT
TRBV10-2	many	TRBJ1-6	TRBD1	CASSLTGSNSPLHF	TGCGCCAGCAGCTTGACAGGGTCCAATTCACCCCTCCACTTT
TRBV4-1	few	TRBJ1-4	.	CASSQDRFGVLIPSANEKLFF	TGCGCCAGCAGCCAAGATAGGTTTGGGGTACTGATCCCATCGGCTAATGAAAAACTGTTTTTT
TRBV12-3/TRBV12-4	.	TRBJ2-1	.	CASSTTSLSPFF	TGTGCCAGCAGTACTACTAGCCTGTCGCCGTTCTTC
TRBV28	few	TRBJ2-1	TRBD2	CASSWLTSAYNEQFF	TGTGCCAGCAGTTGGCTGACTAGCGCATACAATGAGCAGTTCTTC
TRBV29-1	.	TRBJ2-5	.	CSVTSGQETQYF	TGCAGCGTCACCTCCGGCCAAGAGACCCAGTACTTC
TRBV20-1	many	TRBJ2-1	.	CSARAVSSYNEQFF	TGCAGTGCTAGAGCAGTCAGCTCCTACAATGAGCAGTTCTTC
TRBV29-1	few	TRBJ2-7	TRBD2	CSVKIQGAGLAGVSYEQYF	TGCAGCGTTAAAATACAGGGGGCCGGACTAGCGGGAGTCTCCTACGAGCAGTACTTC
TRBV11-2	few	TRBJ2-5	.	CASSGPKKETQYF	TGTGCCAGCAGCGGCCCTAAAAAAGAGACCCAGTACTTC
TRBV12-3/TRBV12-4	.	TRBJ1-1	.	CASSLTRPPNTEAFF	TGTGCCAGCAGTTTAACTCGACCGCCGAACACTGAAGCTTTCTTT
TRBV20-1	few	TRBJ2-7	TRBD2	CSARDRVSGALTYEQYF	TGCAGTGCTAGAGATCGGGTTAGCGGGGCTTTGACCTACGAGCAGTACTTC
TRBV12-3/TRBV12-4	.	TRBJ2-1	.	CASRPGGALNEQFF	TGTGCCAGCAGACCCGGGGGAGCTTTGAATGAGCAGTTCTTC
TRBV6-1	.	TRBJ2-7	TRBD2	CASSWAGGLAYEQYF	TGTGCCAGCAGCTGGGCGGGGGGGTTGGCCTACGAGCAGTACTTC